The sequence of this T cell receptor (beta chain) was determined in a study of CD8+ T cells in alopecia areata. Study results and caveats: With tofacitinib ongoing, many expanded lesional clones persisted in both scalp and blood.

Once RNA had been extracted, it was reverse transcribed into cDNA to act as the sequencing template. TCRdb's copy holds only in-frame clones and misses some; the assay was immunoSEQ multiplex PCR. The sample lists around 190,000 clones; 45% to 75% were seen once. This clone was seen only a few times. The antigen remains unidentified. This CDR3 region has 11 residues. V gave up 6 bases and J gave up 9 bases, with 9 bases separating them. The germline V gene encodes CDR1 MNHNY and CDR2 SVGAGI (reference sequence). Treatment here: oral pan-JAK inhibitor, 5-10 mg twice daily. This clonotype was obtained from a human donor with alopecia areata. The sample here was CD4+ T cells sorted from blood, taken at week 4, from a patient treated with tofacitinib. The genes are TRBV6-6 and TRBJ2-4; D unclear. The CDR3 loop reads CASSSLGIQYF. CDR3 coding DNA: TGTGCCAGCAGCTCCCTCGGCATTCAGTACTTC.